The 8 T cell receptor beta chains below all came from one sample that was sequenced in a study of graft-versus-host responses after intestinal transplantation. No antigen has been assigned to these receptors. Data came from immunoSEQ multiplex PCR; TCRdb stores just in-frame clones and leaves some out. Of approximately 70,000 clones listed, 89% are singletons. The starting material was unstimulated CD8+ T cells sorted from spleen or lymph node cells, obtained before intestinal transplant. The receptors were gathered from a human donor who received an intestinal transplant.

V gene TRBV14 combines with J gene TRBJ2-7, with 7 bases identical to TRBD2. The V segment lost 4 bases and the J segment 4 bases; nucleotides outside the gene matches: 10. The CDR3 spans 15 residues. Germline-derived CDR1 and CDR2 are SGHDN and FVKESK. The CDR3 DNA reads TGTGCCAGCAGCCCCCGTGTGGGGCGGGAGTACGAGCAGTACTTC. Translating gives CASSPRVGREYEQYF.

CDR3 amino acids: CASSFRWGDTGELFF. The CDR3, as DNA: TGTGCCAGCAGTTTTCGGTGGGGAGACACCGGGGAGCTGTTTTTT. The chain joins TRBV28 to TRBJ2-2; maybe TRBD2 (5 bases). The CDR3 is 15 amino acids. V was pared by 3 bases and J by 3 bases, with 11 bases between. Germline V gives CDR1 MDHEN, CDR2 SYDVKM.

The J gene is TRBJ1-4, the V gene TRBV6-1, with D possibly TRBD1 on 6 matching bases. The CDR3 contains 16 residues. V was cut by 4 bases and J by 7 bases, with 19 bases left in between. Looked up from germline, CDR1 is MNHNS and CDR2 is SASEGT. CDR3: CASSGVYRVAGEKLFF. The CDR3 nucleotides read TGTGCCAGCAGTGGAGTCTACAGGGTGGCGGGTGAAAAACTGTTTTTT.

The chain carries TRBV27 and TRBJ1-2, with D perhaps matching TRBD1 (6 bases). Germline V CDR1 and CDR2: MNHEY, SMNVEV (reference sequence). CDR3 length equals 15 residues. The V end was cut by 1 base, the J end by 6 bases, with 15 bases between. CDR3 bases: TGTGCCAGCAGTTTATACGGGAGGGACACGGATGGCTACACCTTC. This gives the protein CASSLYGRDTDGYTF.

The chain employs TRBV7-6 and TRBJ2-3; possibly TRBD2 for D (6 bases). Looked up from germline, CDR1 is SGHVS and CDR2 is FNYEAQ. Trimming stripped 2 bases from V and 0 bases from J, with 9 bases between. The CDR3 is 15 residues long. The CDR3 protein is CASSLPGGSTDTQYF. DNA of the CDR3: TGTGCCAGCAGCTTACCCGGAGGGAGCACAGATACGCAGTATTTT.

This chain connects TRBV13 to TRBJ1-2; tentatively, D is TRBD1 (6 bases). This CDR3 contains 16 residues. Germline values: CDR1 PRHDT, CDR2 FYEKMQ (reference sequence). V was cut by 0 bases and J by 8 bases, with 19 bases left in between. Here the CDR3 DNA reads TGTGCCAGCAGCTTAGGCACCGGACAGTTCCACAGCGGCTACACCTTC. Encoded protein: CASSLGTGQFHSGYTF.

V and J are TRBV2 and TRBJ2-3, with D tentatively TRBD2 (6 bases). Per the germline V gene, CDR1 is SNHLY and CDR2 is FYNNEI. The CDR3 has 12 amino acids. The ends were cut back, 10 bases at V and 2 bases at J, with 10 bases in the middle. The CDR3 sequence is CATRGYTDTQYF. CDR3 nucleotides: TGTGCCACCCGGGGGTACACAGATACGCAGTATTTT.

The gene calls are TRBV28 and TRBJ2-7, with D maybe TRBD2 (5 bases). Germline CDR1 MDHEN, CDR2 SYDVKM. The CDR3 extends over 13 amino acids. Between the trimmed V and J ends, which lost 2 bases and 2 bases, there was a span of 7 bases. This CDR3 is CASSLEGTYEQYF. CDR3 bases: TGTGCCAGCAGTTTAGAGGGAACCTACGAGCAGTACTTC.